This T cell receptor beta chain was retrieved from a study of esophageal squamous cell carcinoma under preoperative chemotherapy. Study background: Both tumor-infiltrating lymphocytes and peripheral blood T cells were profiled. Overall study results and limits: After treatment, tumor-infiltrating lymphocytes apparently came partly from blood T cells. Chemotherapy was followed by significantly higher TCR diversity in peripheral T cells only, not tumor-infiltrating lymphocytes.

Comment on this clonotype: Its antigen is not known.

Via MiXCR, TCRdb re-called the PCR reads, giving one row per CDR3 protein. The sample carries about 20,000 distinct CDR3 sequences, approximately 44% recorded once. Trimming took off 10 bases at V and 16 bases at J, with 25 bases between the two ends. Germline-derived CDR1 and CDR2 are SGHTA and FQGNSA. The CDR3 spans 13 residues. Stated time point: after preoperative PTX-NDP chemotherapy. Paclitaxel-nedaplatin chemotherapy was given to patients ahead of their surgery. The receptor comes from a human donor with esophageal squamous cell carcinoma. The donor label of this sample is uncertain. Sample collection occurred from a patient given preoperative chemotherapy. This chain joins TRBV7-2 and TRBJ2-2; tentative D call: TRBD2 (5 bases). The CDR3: CANGPLSTGKQFF. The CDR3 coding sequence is TGTGCCAACGGCCCTCTGAGCACCGGGAAGCAGTTTTTT.